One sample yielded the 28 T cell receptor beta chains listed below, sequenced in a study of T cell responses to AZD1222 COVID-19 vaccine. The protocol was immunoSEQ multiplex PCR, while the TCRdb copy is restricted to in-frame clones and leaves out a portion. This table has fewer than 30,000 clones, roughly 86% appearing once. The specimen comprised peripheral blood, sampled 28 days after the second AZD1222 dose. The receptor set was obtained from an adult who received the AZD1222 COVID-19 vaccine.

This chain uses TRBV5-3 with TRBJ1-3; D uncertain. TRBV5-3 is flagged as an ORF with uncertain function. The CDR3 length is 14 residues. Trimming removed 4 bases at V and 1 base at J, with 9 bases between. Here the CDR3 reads CARSPKISGNTIYF. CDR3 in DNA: TGTGCCAGAAGCCCGAAGATTTCTGGAAACACCATATATTTT.

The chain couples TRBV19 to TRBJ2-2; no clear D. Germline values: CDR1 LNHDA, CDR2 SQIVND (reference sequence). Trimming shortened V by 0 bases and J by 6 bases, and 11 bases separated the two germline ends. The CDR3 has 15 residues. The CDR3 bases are TGTGCCAGTAGTATAGAGGCGGCTTTGTCCGGGGAGCTGTTTTTT. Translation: CASSIEAALSGELFF.

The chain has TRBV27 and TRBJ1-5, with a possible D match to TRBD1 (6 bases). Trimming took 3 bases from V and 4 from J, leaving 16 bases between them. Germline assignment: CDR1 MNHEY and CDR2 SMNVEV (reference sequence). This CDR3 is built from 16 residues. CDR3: CASSLKRDTFNQPQHF. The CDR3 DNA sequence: TGTGCCAGCAGTTTGAAACGGGACACCTTTAATCAGCCCCAGCATTTT.

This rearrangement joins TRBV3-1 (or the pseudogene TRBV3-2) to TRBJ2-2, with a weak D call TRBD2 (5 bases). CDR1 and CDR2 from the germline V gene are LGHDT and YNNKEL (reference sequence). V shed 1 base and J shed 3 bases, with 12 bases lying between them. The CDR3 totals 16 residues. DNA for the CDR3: TGTGCCAGCAGCCAAGTCACCATGCGGGACACCGGGGAGCTGTTTTTT. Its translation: CASSQVTMRDTGELFF.

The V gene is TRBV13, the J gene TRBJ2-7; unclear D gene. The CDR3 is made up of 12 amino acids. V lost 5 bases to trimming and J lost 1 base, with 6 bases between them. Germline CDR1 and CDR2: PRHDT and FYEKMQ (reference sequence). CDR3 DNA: TGTGCCAGCAGCCTCGTTTCCTACGAGCAGTACTTC. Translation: CASSLVSYEQYF.

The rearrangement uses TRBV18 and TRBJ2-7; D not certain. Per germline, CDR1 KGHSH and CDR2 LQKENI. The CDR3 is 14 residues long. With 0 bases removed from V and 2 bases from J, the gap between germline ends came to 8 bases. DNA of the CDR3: TGTGCCAGCTCACCACCGTCCAGTACCTACGAGCAGTACTTC. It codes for CASSPPSSTYEQYF.

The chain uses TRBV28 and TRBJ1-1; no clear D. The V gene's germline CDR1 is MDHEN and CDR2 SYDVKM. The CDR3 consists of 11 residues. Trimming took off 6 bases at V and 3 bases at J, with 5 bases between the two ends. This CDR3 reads CASSQYTEAFF. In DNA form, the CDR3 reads TGTGCCAGCAGCCAATACACTGAAGCTTTCTTT.

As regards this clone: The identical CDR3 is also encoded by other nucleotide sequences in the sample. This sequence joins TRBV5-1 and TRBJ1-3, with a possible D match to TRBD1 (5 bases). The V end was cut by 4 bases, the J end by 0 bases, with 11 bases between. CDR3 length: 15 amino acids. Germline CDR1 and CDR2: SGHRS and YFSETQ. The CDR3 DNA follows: TGCGCCAGCAGCCCCGGGACCTCCTCTGGAAACACCATATATTTT. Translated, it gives CASSPGTSSGNTIYF.

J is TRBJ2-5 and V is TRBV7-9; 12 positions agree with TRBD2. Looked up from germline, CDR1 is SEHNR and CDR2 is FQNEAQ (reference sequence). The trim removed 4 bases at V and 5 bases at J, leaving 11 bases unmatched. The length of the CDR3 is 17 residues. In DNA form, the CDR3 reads TGTGCCAGCAGCTCGAATAGACTAGCGGGAGTCAGGGAGACCCAGTACTTC. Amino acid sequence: CASSSNRLAGVRETQYF. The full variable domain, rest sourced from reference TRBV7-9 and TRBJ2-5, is DTGVSQNPRHKITKRGQNVTFRCDPISEHNRLYWYRQTLGQGPEFLTYFQNEAQLEKSRLLSDRFSAERPKGSFSTLEIQRTEQGDSAMYLCASSSNRLAGVRETQYFGPGTRLLVL.

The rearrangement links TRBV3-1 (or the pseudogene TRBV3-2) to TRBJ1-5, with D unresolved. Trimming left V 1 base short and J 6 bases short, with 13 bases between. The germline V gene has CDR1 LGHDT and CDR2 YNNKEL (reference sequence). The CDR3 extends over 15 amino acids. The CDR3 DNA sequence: TGTGCCAGCAGCCAAGGGGGTAGTCCAGGTCAGCCCCAGCATTTT. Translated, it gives CASSQGGSPGQPQHF.

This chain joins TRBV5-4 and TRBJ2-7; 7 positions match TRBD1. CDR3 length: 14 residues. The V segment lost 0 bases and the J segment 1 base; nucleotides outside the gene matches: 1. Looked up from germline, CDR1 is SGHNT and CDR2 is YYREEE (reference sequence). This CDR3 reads CASSLEQGSYEQYF. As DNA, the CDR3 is TGTGCCAGCAGCTTGGAACAGGGGTCCTACGAGCAGTACTTC.

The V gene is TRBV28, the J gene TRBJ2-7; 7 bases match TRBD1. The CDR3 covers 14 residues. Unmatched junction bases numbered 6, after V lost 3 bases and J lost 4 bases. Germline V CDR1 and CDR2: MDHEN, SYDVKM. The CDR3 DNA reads TGTGCCAGCAGTTTGAACAGGGGTGGTTACGAGCAGTACTTC. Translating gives CASSLNRGGYEQYF.

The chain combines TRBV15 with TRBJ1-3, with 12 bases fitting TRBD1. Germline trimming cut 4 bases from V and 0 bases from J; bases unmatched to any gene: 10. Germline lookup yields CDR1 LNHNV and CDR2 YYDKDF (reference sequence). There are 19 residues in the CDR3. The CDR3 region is CATSIGGQGAKSSGNTIYF. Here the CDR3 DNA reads TGTGCCACCAGCATAGGGGGACAGGGGGCGAAAAGCTCTGGAAACACCATATATTTT.

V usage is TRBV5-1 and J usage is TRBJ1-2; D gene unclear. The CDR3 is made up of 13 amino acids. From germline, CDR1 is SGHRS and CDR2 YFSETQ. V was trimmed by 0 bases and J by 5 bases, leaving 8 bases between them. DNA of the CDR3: TGCGCCAGCAGCTTGGCGCACGATTATGGCTACACCTTC. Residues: CASSLAHDYGYTF.

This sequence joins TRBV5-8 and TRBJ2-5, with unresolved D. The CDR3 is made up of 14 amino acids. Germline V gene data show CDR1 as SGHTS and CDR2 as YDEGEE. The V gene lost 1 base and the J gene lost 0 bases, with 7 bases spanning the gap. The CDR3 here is CASSLLGNQETQYF. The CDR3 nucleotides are TGTGCCAGCAGCTTGCTGGGCAACCAAGAGACCCAGTACTTC.

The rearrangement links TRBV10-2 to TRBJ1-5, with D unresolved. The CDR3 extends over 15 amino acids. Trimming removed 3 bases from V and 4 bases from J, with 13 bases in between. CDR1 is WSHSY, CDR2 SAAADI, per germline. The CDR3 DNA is TGCGCCAGCAGTGATTACCTCCCCAGGAATCAGCCCCAGCATTTT. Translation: CASSDYLPRNQPQHF.

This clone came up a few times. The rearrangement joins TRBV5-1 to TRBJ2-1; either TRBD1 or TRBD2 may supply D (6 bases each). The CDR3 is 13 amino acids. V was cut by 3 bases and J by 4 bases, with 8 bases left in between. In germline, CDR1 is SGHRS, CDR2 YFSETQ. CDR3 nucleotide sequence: TGCGCCAGCAGCTGGGGGGCATACAATGAGCAGTTCTTC. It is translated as CASSWGAYNEQFF.

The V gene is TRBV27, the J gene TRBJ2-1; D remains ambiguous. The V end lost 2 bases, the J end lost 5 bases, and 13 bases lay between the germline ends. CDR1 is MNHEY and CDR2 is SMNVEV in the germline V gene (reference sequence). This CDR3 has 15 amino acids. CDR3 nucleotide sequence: TGTGCCAGCAGTTTACGCCTAAAGGCCGACAATGAGCAGTTCTTC. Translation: CASSLRLKADNEQFF.

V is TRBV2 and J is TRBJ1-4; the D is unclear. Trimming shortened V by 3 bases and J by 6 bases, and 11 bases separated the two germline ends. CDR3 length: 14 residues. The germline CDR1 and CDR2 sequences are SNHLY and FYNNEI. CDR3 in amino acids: CASSESWEDEKLFF. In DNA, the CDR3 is TGTGCCAGCAGTGAGAGTTGGGAAGATGAAAAACTGTTTTTT.

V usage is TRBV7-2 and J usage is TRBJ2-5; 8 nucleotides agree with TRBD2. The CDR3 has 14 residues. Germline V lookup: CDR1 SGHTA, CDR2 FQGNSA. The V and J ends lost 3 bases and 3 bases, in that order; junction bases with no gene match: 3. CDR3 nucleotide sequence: TGTGCCAGCAGCTTCGCGGGGGGTAAAGAGACCCAGTACTTC. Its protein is CASSFAGGKETQYF.

CDR3 residues: CASSPPGQFYEKLFF. For the CDR3, the DNA is TGTGCCAGCAGCCCCCCGGGACAGTTCTACGAAAAACTGTTTTTT. J is TRBJ1-4 and V is TRBV11-2; 7 nucleotides match TRBD1. This CDR3 is built from 15 residues. Germline V gene sequence: CDR1 SGHAT, CDR2 FQNNGV. V lost 5 bases to trimming and J lost 8 bases; unmatched junction nucleotides: 11.

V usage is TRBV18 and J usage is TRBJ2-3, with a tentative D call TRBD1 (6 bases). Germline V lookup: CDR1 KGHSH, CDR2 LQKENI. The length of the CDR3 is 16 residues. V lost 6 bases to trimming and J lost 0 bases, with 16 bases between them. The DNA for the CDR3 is TGTGCCAGCTCCCTCGTACAGGGCCTTAGCACAGATACGCAGTATTTT. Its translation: CASSLVQGLSTDTQYF.

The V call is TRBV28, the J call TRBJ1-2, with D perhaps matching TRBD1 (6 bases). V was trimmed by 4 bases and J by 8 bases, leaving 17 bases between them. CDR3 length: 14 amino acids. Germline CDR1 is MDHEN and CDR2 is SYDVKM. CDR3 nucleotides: TGTGCCAGCAGTTCTTCAGACAGGTCGGGGGGCTACACCTTC. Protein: CASSSSDRSGGYTF.

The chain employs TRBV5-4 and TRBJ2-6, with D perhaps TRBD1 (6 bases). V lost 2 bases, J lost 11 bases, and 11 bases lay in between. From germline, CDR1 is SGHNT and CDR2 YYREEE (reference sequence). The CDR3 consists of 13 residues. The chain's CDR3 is CASSFPRTDVLTF. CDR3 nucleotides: TGTGCCAGCAGCTTCCCCCGGACAGACGTCCTGACTTTC. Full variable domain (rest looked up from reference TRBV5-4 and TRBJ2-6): ETGVTQSPTHLIKTRGQQVTLRCSSQSGHNTVSWYQQALGQGPQFIFQYYREEENGRGNFPPRFSGLQFPNYSSELNVNALELDDSALYLCASSFPRTDVLTFGAGSRLTVL.

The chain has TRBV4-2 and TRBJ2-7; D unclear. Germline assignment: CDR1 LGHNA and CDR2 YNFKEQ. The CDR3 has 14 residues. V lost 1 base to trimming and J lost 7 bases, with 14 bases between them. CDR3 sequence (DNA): TGTGCCAGCAGCCAAGTGGTGACACCGTCGGAGCAGTACTTC. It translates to CASSQVVTPSEQYF.

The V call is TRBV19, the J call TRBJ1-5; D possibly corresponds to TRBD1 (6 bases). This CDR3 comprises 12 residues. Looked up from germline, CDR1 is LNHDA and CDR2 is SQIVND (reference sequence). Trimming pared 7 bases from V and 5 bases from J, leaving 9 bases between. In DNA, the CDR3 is TGTGCCAGTATGGACAGAGATCAGCCCCAGCATTTT. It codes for CASMDRDQPQHF.

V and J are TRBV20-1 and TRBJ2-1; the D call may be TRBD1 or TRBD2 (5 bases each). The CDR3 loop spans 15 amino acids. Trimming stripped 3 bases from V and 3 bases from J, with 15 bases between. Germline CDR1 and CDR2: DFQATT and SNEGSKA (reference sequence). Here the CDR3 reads CSASSGTGGYNEQFF. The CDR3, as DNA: TGCAGTGCTAGTTCCGGGACCGGTGGCTACAATGAGCAGTTCTTC.

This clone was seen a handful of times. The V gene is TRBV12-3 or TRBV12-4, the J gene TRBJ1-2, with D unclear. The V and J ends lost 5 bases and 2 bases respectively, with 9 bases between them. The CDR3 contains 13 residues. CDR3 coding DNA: TGTGCCAGCAGTCCGTCCGGGAACTATGGCTACACCTTC. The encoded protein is CASSPSGNYGYTF.